This is a list of T cell receptor beta chains from one sample in a study of beta chain features in type 1 diabetes. Sequenced by immunoSEQ multiplex PCR; TCRdb stores in-frame clones only, minus some. The sample holds hundreds of thousands of clones; over 11% are singletons and the top ten take roughly 0.04%. The sample consisted of naive CD4+ T cells from blood. The receptors derive from a man between 18 and 29 years old with type 1 diabetes. CDR3s include the opening cysteine and the closing phenylalanine or tryptophan. The D gene is left open where the match is weak. Clone size appears in some rows only: once, few, many, or a class for an expanded clone.

>TRBJ2-3|TRBV2|-|-|14
TGTGCCAGCAGTACAGGGTTCCGCACAGATACGCAGTATTTT
CASSTGFRTDTQYF
>TRBJ2-3|TRBV11-3|-|few|13
TGTGCCAGCAGCTTAGGACGAGCAGATACGCAGTATTTT
CASSLGRADTQYF
>TRBJ2-5|TRBV7-2|-|-|14
TGTGCCAGCAGCCCCCCCGGGGGCAGAGAGACCCAGTACTTC
CASSPPGGRETQYF
>TRBJ2-6|TRBV28|-|-|15
TGTGCCAGCAGTTTTATGCAGTCTGGGGCCAACGTCCTGACTTTC
CASSFMQSGANVLTF
>TRBJ2-3|TRBV5-4|TRBD2|few|16
TGTGCCAGCAGCCGAAATCTAGCGGGAGACGCAGATACGCAGTATTTT
CASSRNLAGDADTQYF
>TRBJ1-6|TRBV25-1|-|few|17
TGTGCCAGCAGGACCGTTCCGGACGGATCGGGAAATTCACCCCTCCACTTT
CASRTVPDGSGNSPLHF
>TRBJ2-1|TRBV5-1|TRBD1|-|14
TGCGCCAGCAGCTTCGGGCAGGGGGTAAATGAGCAGTTCTTC
CASSFGQGVNEQFF
>TRBJ2-1|TRBV29-1|TRBD2|few|15
TGCAGCGTTGAAAAGGCTAGCGGGGCTTACAATGAGCAGTTCTTC
CSVEKASGAYNEQFF
>TRBJ1-2|TRBV27|-|few|15
TGTGCCAGCAGTTTATCCCCCCCAGGTGGCTATGGCTACACCTTC
CASSLSPPGGYGYTF
>TRBJ2-7|TRBV18|-|-|14
TGTGCCAGCTCACCACTTGAAACTACGGTGGAGCAGTACTTC
CASSPLETTVEQYF
>TRBJ1-5|TRBV19|-|few|14
TGTGCCAGTAGTATTTTGTCGAGCAATCAGCCCCAGCATTTT
CASSILSSNQPQHF
>TRBJ2-4|TRBV29-1|TRBD1|few|12
TGCAGCGGGAGGACAGGGGGCGACATTCAGTACTTC
CSGRTGGDIQYF
>TRBJ2-6|TRBV7-2|-|few|19
TGTGCCAGCAGCTTAGAGTCATCTGGCAGGAGCTCTGGGGCCAACGTCCTGACTTTC
CASSLESSGRSSGANVLTF
>TRBJ2-5|TRBV28|-|few|14
TGTGCCAGCAGGTTCCGGGATACGGGGGAGACCCAGTACTTC
CASRFRDTGETQYF
>TRBJ1-2|TRBV20-1|-|-|10
TGCAGTGCCACCAAAAGAGGCTACACCTTC
CSATKRGYTF
>TRBJ2-3|TRBV18|TRBD2|-|15
TGTGCCAGCTCGTCGGGACTAGTTGGCGCAGATACGCAGTATTTT
CASSSGLVGADTQYF
>TRBJ2-7|TRBV4-2|TRBD2|-|15
TGTGCCAGCAGCCAAGTGGGGCCTAGCGGGAGCGAGCAGTACTTC
CASSQVGPSGSEQYF
>TRBJ2-5|TRBV7-2|TRBD2|-|17
TGTGCCAGCAGACTGAGGGCTTCTAGCGGGAACCAAGAGACCCAGTACTTC
CASRLRASSGNQETQYF
>TRBJ2-1|TRBV5-1|-|few|15
TGCGCCAGCAGCTTGCGGGACACCCTCTACAATGAGCAGTTCTTC
CASSLRDTLYNEQFF
>TRBJ2-3|TRBV5-1|-|few|13
TGCGCCAGCAGCTGGGGACCTCCAGATACGCAGTATTTT
CASSWGPPDTQYF
>TRBJ2-7|TRBV7-2|-|few|13
TGTGCCAGCAGCTTAGGGCGATTTTACGAGCAGTACTTC
CASSLGRFYEQYF
>TRBJ2-2|TRBV12-2|-|few|13
TGTGCAAGTCGCCCTCCGCGAACCGGGGAGCTGTTTTTT
CASRPPRTGELFF
>TRBJ1-4|TRBV7-9|-|few|14
TGTGCCAGCAGCCCACAGGTCGTCACGGAAAAACTGTTTTTT
CASSPQVVTEKLFF
>TRBJ1-1|TRBV9|-|few|16
TGTGCCAGCAGCGCATCACAGGGTTCTAAGAACACTGAAGCTTTCTTT
CASSASQGSKNTEAFF
>TRBJ2-6|TRBV15|-|few|16
TGTGCCACCAGCAGGGTCTTGAACTCTGGGGCCAACGTCCTGACTTTC
CATSRVLNSGANVLTF
>TRBJ2-3|TRBV7-2|-|few|15
TGTGCCAGCAGCTTCGGAATCCCTCGCACAGATACGCAGTATTTT
CASSFGIPRTDTQYF
>TRBJ2-6|TRBV6-6|TRBD1|few|16
TGTGCCAGCAGTCTAGGGGGCTTCCCTGGGGCCAACGTCCTGACTTTC
CASSLGGFPGANVLTF
>TRBJ2-1|TRBV9|-|-|14
TGTGCCAGCAGCGTAGTCGGAGCGAGCAATGAGCAGTTCTTC
CASSVVGASNEQFF
>TRBJ2-5|TRBV29-1|-|few|14
TGCAGCGTTGGGCGGGGGCAAGTCCAAGAGACCCAGTACTTC
CSVGRGQVQETQYF
>TRBJ2-1|TRBV7-3|-|few|13
TGTGCCAGCAGCCCCAGACCCGAGGGTGAGCAGTTCTTC
CASSPRPEGEQFF
>TRBJ2-3|TRBV7-2|-|-|14
TGTGCCAGCAGCTTAGTTCGGGGCACAGATACGCAGTATTTT
CASSLVRGTDTQYF
>TRBJ2-3|TRBV30|-|few|14
TGTGCCTGGAGTAGGAGCGATCCCACAGATACGCAGTATTTT
CAWSRSDPTDTQYF
>TRBJ2-2|TRBV5-1|-|-|15
TGCGCCAGCAGCTTGGACAGATCGAACACCGGGGAGCTGTTTTTT
CASSLDRSNTGELFF
>TRBJ2-1|TRBV28|TRBD2|-|15
TGTGCCAGCAGTTTACCGACTAGCGGGAATAATGAGCAGTTCTTC
CASSLPTSGNNEQFF
>TRBJ1-4|TRBV6-6|-|-|15
TGTGCCAGCAGTATCCTCAGGGCAACTAATGAAAAACTGTTTTTT
CASSILRATNEKLFF
>TRBJ2-1|TRBV9|-|-|15
TGTGCCAGCAGCGCGGGTGGACAGCGATACAATGAGCAGTTCTTC
CASSAGGQRYNEQFF
>TRBJ1-4|TRBV4-3|-|-|15
TGCGCCAGCAGCCAAGATCCGGCGGGAGGGGAAAAACTGTTTTTT
CASSQDPAGGEKLFF
>TRBJ2-1|TRBV18|-|-|15
TGTGCCAGCTCACCTCTGAATCTCAGGGGTCATGAGCAGTTCTTC
CASSPLNLRGHEQFF
>TRBJ2-6|TRBV11-2|-|-|16
TGTGCCAGCAGCTTATGGGGAGACAGGGGGGCCAACGTCCTGACTTTC
CASSLWGDRGANVLTF
>TRBJ1-1|TRBV5-4|-|-|12
TGTGCCAGCAGCTTGCAAGAGGGAACGGCTTTCTTT
CASSLQEGTAFF
>TRBJ2-2|TRBV5-1|-|-|15
TGCGCCAGCAACCCGGAGGGGGTCTGGACCGGGGAGCTGTTTTTT
CASNPEGVWTGELFF
>TRBJ1-4|TRBV29-1|-|-|15
TGCAGCGCTTCTAGAGGGGGGCCAACTAATGAAAAACTGTTTTTT
CSASRGGPTNEKLFF
>TRBJ1-6|TRBV21-1|-|-|16
TGTGCCAGCAGCAAATGGGGCCACGGGGGCGGTTCACCCCTCCACTTT
CASSKWGHGGGSPLHF
>TRBJ1-6|TRBV5-5|TRBD1|-|15
TGTGCCAGCAGCAACGGACAGGGGGCAGAGTCACCCCTCCACTTT
CASSNGQGAESPLHF
>TRBJ2-7|TRBV30|-|-|12
TGTGCCTGGAGTCCCGGCTCACGAGAGCAGTACTTC
CAWSPGSREQYF
>TRBJ1-1|TRBV5-4|-|few|15
TGTGCCAGCAGCTTGGCGGGCAGATTGAACACTGAAGCTTTCTTT
CASSLAGRLNTEAFF
>TRBJ1-1|TRBV6-5|TRBD1|few|13
TGTGCCAGCAGCAGGGACAGCTACACTGAAGCTTTCTTT
CASSRDSYTEAFF
>TRBJ1-2|TRBV10-3|-|-|12
TGTGCCACCAGGGAAGGAGTTTTTGGCTACACCTTC
CATREGVFGYTF
>TRBJ2-1|TRBV6-1|TRBD2|few|17
TGTGCCATCAGTGAGTGGTCGGGACTAGCGGGGCAGAATGAGCAGTTCTTC
CAISEWSGLAGQNEQFF
>TRBJ1-3|TRBV29-1|-|-|13
TGCAGCGTTGATACGGGGAATGGAAACACCATATATTTT
CSVDTGNGNTIYF
>TRBJ2-5|TRBV29-1|-|-|11
TGCAGCTTCCACAGGGAGGAGACCCAGTACTTC
CSFHREETQYF
>TRBJ2-3|TRBV18|TRBD2|-|17
TGTGCCAGCTCACCGGGACTATTAAGCCTCAGCACAGATACGCAGTATTTT
CASSPGLLSLSTDTQYF
>TRBJ2-7|TRBV11-3|-|few|13
TGTGCCAGCAGCTTAGGACAGGACTACGAGCAGTACTTC
CASSLGQDYEQYF
>TRBJ2-1|TRBV5-4|-|few|15
TGTGCCAGCAGCTTGGAGTTAAGCTCCTACAATGAGCAGTTCTTC
CASSLELSSYNEQFF
>TRBJ2-1|TRBV29-1|TRBD1|-|14
TGCAGCGCTGGAAGGACAGGGGGGGGCAATGAGCAGTTCTTC
CSAGRTGGGNEQFF
>TRBJ2-1|TRBV10-2|-|few|13
TGCGCCAGCAGTGAACAGACCTACAATGAGCAGTTCTTC
CASSEQTYNEQFF
>TRBJ2-7|TRBV7-9|TRBD1|-|17
TGTGCCAGCAGCTTAGCGGTTGGGGACAGGGGACGACACGAGCAGTACTTC
CASSLAVGDRGRHEQYF